This T cell receptor (beta chain) was found in a study of blood T cell repertoires in COVID-19 (TCRdb year 2020). About the full investigation: Samples covering the acute and convalescent phases of COVID-19 were provided by collaborators in the United States, Italy and Spain. Subjects who had been exposed to COVID-19, were actively infected with it, or had recovered from it provided the deeply sampled blood TCRbeta repertoires that made up the dataset. The material from the prospective study consisted of cDNA or gDNA derived from T cells, B-cell-depleted T cells, or PBMCs. Samples came from the ongoing ImmuneRACE study (first 160 participants) plus 1,254 subjects from 6 global collaborators. A de-identified subject ID, COVID-19 status, age in years and sex were almost always included in the sample metadata. A freely available public database, intended as a resource for researchers studying the immune response to SARS-CoV-2, is where the repertoires were released. Where HLA class I and class II types were available, the types were taken from metadata supplied by the sample provider, not from assay-based typing.

Reading the germline V gene gives CDR1 MNHEY and CDR2 SVGAGI. Deletion took 7 bases off V and 0 bases off J, with a span of 12 bases between the germline ends. The CDR3 starts with the cysteine, ends with the phenylalanine, and has 14 residues. Here the CDR3 DNA is all that survives: 42 bases in frame from base 1. Findings and caveats that apply to the study as a whole: How much clinical and demographic metadata was included differed by source and by participant, and the metadata was provided uncurated.

Each collaborating institution followed its own protocols to collect whole blood in K2EDTA tubes. For TCRbeta analysis, collaborator samples were shipped as frozen whole blood, as isolated PBMCs, or as DNA extracted from either sample type. The immunoSEQ Assay, a bias-controlled multiplex PCR, was used to amplify TCRbeta CDR3 regions from genomic DNA. The study's processing was this. The number of nucleated cells in each sample was estimated from the amplification of reference gene primers within the assay. Sequence reads were collapsed and filtered to measure the absolute abundance of every unique TCRbeta CDR3 rearrangement. For each sample, productive Simpson clonality was calculated as the square root of Simpson's diversity index over productive rearrangements. TCRdb re-hosts the immuneACCESS table, in-frame sequences only. Its copies lack some clones; in the studies checked, an unresolved V gene accounts for under half of them, and the cause for the rest is not known. The DNA was the basis for D and trimming; V, J and clone size are from that table. Recorded for this sample are some 200,000 clones; 75% to 85% of them occurred a single time. The ten largest clones represent over 10% of the sample.

Turning to this clone: Its specific antigen is unknown. There are no base qualities to consult, and no much larger clone falls within one base.

The V and J genes are TRBV6-5 and TRBJ1-1; tentative D gene TRBD1, with 5 bases matching. The receptor comes from a human donor in a cohort sampled during active COVID-19. Sequencing used peripheral blood. Read as DNA, the sequence is TGTGCCAGCAAAGTTCGCAGGGTGAACACTGAAGCTTTCTTT. Its product reads: CASKVRRVNTEAFF.